This is a list of T cell receptor beta chains from one sample in a study of T-cell reconstitution after alpha-beta-depleted transplantation in children. TCRdb passed the PCR reads through MiXCR, listing each CDR3 protein once. The sample lists hundreds of thousands of distinct CDR3 sequences, roughly 15% occurring once. Specimen: PBMCs from the stem cell graft donor, collected from the stem cell graft. These receptors all come from a human donor who donated a stem cell graft to a child with acute myeloid leukemia. The CDR3 runs from the conserved cysteine through the conserved F or W. A D gene is named only where the DNA matches it firmly. Clone size is not always given. Where it is, it says once, few, many or a class for expanded clones.

clone size	V gene	D gene	J gene	CDR3 DNA	CDR3 protein
many	TRBV7-2	TRBD2	TRBJ2-3	TGTGCCAGCAGCCGAGCGGGGGGGAGCACAGATACGCAGTATTTT	CASSRAGGSTDTQYF
few	TRBV11-2	.	TRBJ1-1	TGTGCCAGCAGCTCCCAGGTCGGCGGAAACACTGAAGCTTTCTTT	CASSSQVGGNTEAFF
many	TRBV11-2	.	TRBJ1-6	TGTGCCAGCAGCTCGGCGACAGGAGGCAATTCACCCCTCCACTTT	CASSSATGGNSPLHF
many	TRBV15	.	TRBJ1-1	TGTGCCACCAGCAGACCCGAAGGGTTAATCGCTGAAGCTTTCTTT	CATSRPEGLIAEAFF
many	TRBV29-1	.	TRBJ2-7	TGCAGCGTTGAAGTAGGACTGACCTACGAGCAGTACTTC	CSVEVGLTYEQYF
many	TRBV20-1	.	TRBJ2-5	TGCAGTGCTAGAAGAGGACGAGAAGAGACCCAGTACTTC	CSARRGREETQYF
few	TRBV7-2	TRBD1	TRBJ2-4	TGTGCCAGCAGCTTTAGGGACAGGGGTTCTATTCAGTACTTC	CASSFRDRGSIQYF
many	TRBV6-5	.	TRBJ1-2	TGTGCCAGCAGTCCTCGAGGAGGGAGAAATGGCTACACCTTC	CASSPRGGRNGYTF
many	TRBV5-1	.	TRBJ2-1	TGCGCCAGCAGCTTGGCCGAGACAGGCCCCTACAATGAGCAGTTCTTC	CASSLAETGPYNEQFF
many	TRBV15	TRBD1	TRBJ2-3	TGTGCCACCAGCTCCCAGACCGGGACAGGGTCCGATACGCAGTATTTT	CATSSQTGTGSDTQYF
many	TRBV20-1	.	TRBJ2-7	TGCAGTGCTAGTGGGGCATTTTCTTGGGAGCAGTACTTC	CSASGAFSWEQYF
many	TRBV5-1	.	TRBJ1-6	TGCGCCAGCAGCTTGATAGTAGATTCACCCCTCCACTTT	CASSLIVDSPLHF
few	TRBV20-1	TRBD2	TRBJ2-5	TGCAGTGCTAGAGATTCGGGGGGGGGCCGGGAGACCCAGTACTTC	CSARDSGGGRETQYF
.	TRBV7-2	TRBD1	TRBJ1-5	TGTGCCAGCAGCGCCGGGACAGGGGCGGGGGCCCAGCATTTT	CASSAGTGAGAQHF
many	TRBV20-1	TRBD1	TRBJ2-7	TGCAGTGCCTTCCGGGACAGGGATTACGAGCAGTACTTC	CSAFRDRDYEQYF
many	TRBV20-1	.	TRBJ2-1	TGCAGTGCTAGAGTTGAGGGTGGGGCGACGGGGTTCTTC	CSARVEGGATGFF
.	TRBV5-1	TRBD1	TRBJ1-1	TGCGCCAGCAACGTAGGGACAGACACTGAAGCTTTCTTT	CASNVGTDTEAFF
few	TRBV12-3/TRBV12-4	TRBD1	TRBJ1-6	TGTGCCAGCAGTTTAATGGACAGGCTGGGTTCACCCCTCCACTTT	CASSLMDRLGSPLHF
.	TRBV11-2	.	TRBJ1-6	TGTGCCAGCAGCTTAGGATCCCACGGTGCCTACTATAATTCACCCCTCCACTTT	CASSLGSHGAYYNSPLHF
few	TRBV20-1	.	TRBJ1-1	TGCAGTGCGCGAAGGGACGGTGCCATCCCATACACTGAAGCTTTCTTT	CSARRDGAIPYTEAFF
many	TRBV6-5	TRBD1	TRBJ1-5	TGTGCCAGCAGTTATAGGGGACAGTCGCAGCCCCAGCATTTT	CASSYRGQSQPQHF
few	TRBV20-1	.	TRBJ2-2	TGCAGCGCCGCCGGGACTCCAACCGGGGAGCTGTTTTTT	CSAAGTPTGELFF
few	TRBV10-3	.	TRBJ2-3	TGTGCCATCAGTGAGTCTGGTGCAGGGTTAGAAGATACGCAGTATTTT	CAISESGAGLEDTQYF
.	TRBV5-1	.	TRBJ1-2	TGCGCCAGCAGCCCGGACGGGGTTTATGGCTACACCTTC	CASSPDGVYGYTF
.	TRBV7-7	.	TRBJ2-3	TGTGCCAGCAGCTCCGGCCTCGGATTTGATACGCAGTATTTT	CASSSGLGFDTQYF
.	TRBV12-5	.	TRBJ1-1	TGTGCTAGTGGTTGGACGGTTGGGGACACTGAAGCTTTCTTT	CASGWTVGDTEAFF
few	TRBV12-3/TRBV12-4	.	TRBJ1-4	TGTGCCAGCACCCCCGGACAGCTAAATGAAAAACTGTTTTTT	CASTPGQLNEKLFF
many	TRBV9	TRBD2	TRBJ2-1	TGTGCCAGCAGCGTAGCTATGGCTAGCGGGGGGAGCTCCTACAATGAGCAGTTCTTC	CASSVAMASGGSSYNEQFF
many	TRBV7-8	TRBD1	TRBJ2-5	TGTGCCAGCAGCGGACAGGGGGAGGGAGAGACCCAGTACTTC	CASSGQGEGETQYF
many	TRBV20-1	.	TRBJ2-2	TGCAGTGCTAGAGATCTTGGAAGCAGGGGGGAGCTGTTTTTT	CSARDLGSRGELFF
many	TRBV18	.	TRBJ2-1	TGTGCCAGCTCACCACCCCGGTCCTACAATGAGCAGTTCTTC	CASSPPRSYNEQFF
.	TRBV6-1	TRBD1	TRBJ1-1	TGTGCCAGCAGTCAGGGGGCAGGCACTGAAGCTTTCTTT	CASSQGAGTEAFF
many	TRBV20-1	.	TRBJ2-3	TGCAGTGCATACCCGGACTTGCGCACAGATACGCAGTATTTT	CSAYPDLRTDTQYF
many	TRBV25-1	TRBD1	TRBJ2-2	TGTGCCAGCAGTTCCCCGGTCGTGGGGACAGGGAACACCGGGGAGCTGTTTTTT	CASSSPVVGTGNTGELFF
.	TRBV7-8	.	TRBJ1-2	TGTGCCAGCAGCCCAAAGTCAGGGCCTAACTATGGCTACACCTTC	CASSPKSGPNYGYTF
many	TRBV5-1	.	TRBJ2-1	TGCGCCAGCATATCATTGGCAGGAAATGAGCAGTTCTTC	CASISLAGNEQFF
.	TRBV5-1	.	TRBJ2-5	TGCGCCAGCAGCTCCGGGACGCAGTTCCAAGAGACCCAGTACTTC	CASSSGTQFQETQYF
many	TRBV20-1	.	TRBJ2-7	TGCAGTGCTAGGAGGAGGGGGCAGGGCTACGAGCAGTACTTC	CSARRRGQGYEQYF
.	TRBV5-1	.	TRBJ2-6	TGCGCCAGCAGCCTTCTCGGGGTAGGGGCCAACGTCCTGACTTTC	CASSLLGVGANVLTF
few	TRBV20-1	.	TRBJ2-6	TGCAGTGCTCTCAGGGTTACCGGGGCCAACGTCCTGACTTTC	CSALRVTGANVLTF
many	TRBV20-1	.	TRBJ1-1	TGCAGTGCTAGACCTCAGGGGATGAACACTGAAGCTTTCTTT	CSARPQGMNTEAFF
many	TRBV29-1	.	TRBJ1-2	TGCAGCGTCGGGGGACATGGGGATGGCTACACCTTC	CSVGGHGDGYTF
few	TRBV7-9	TRBD2	TRBJ2-1	TGTGCCAGCAGCTTAGTTCGACTAGCGGAGCAGTTCTTC	CASSLVRLAEQFF
many	TRBV5-1	TRBD1	TRBJ2-3	TGCGCCAGCAGCGTAGGAAGGGACAGGGGAACGGACACGCAGTATTTT	CASSVGRDRGTDTQYF
many	TRBV7-2	TRBD1	TRBJ1-5	TGTGCCAGCAGCTTACAGGGGGGAACTCAGCCCCAGCATTTT	CASSLQGGTQPQHF
many	TRBV6-5	.	TRBJ2-7	TGTGCCAGCAGTTACAATGGGGCCCACGAGCAGTACTTC	CASSYNGAHEQYF
few	TRBV7-2	.	TRBJ1-5	TGTGCCAGCAGTCACGGGACGGTGAGCAATCAGCCCCAGCATTTT	CASSHGTVSNQPQHF
many	TRBV5-1	.	TRBJ2-7	TGCGCCAGCAGCTTGGGGCTAGACGTCTACGAGCAGTACTTC	CASSLGLDVYEQYF
few	TRBV11-2	.	TRBJ2-3	TGTGCCAGCAGCTTGGGGCGTGGGGTCCCCCCTAGCACAGATACGCAGTATTTT	CASSLGRGVPPSTDTQYF
many	TRBV5-5	TRBD1	TRBJ1-5	TGTGCCAGCAGCCCGACAGGGTCCGCAAATAGCAATCAGCCCCAGCATTTT	CASSPTGSANSNQPQHF
.	TRBV20-1	.	TRBJ2-3	TGCAGTGCTAGTCCAGATACACACACAGATACGCAGTATTTT	CSASPDTHTDTQYF
few	TRBV4-3	.	TRBJ2-6	TGCGCCAGCAGCCAAGAGGCTTTCGGGTCCGGGGCCAACGTCCTGACTTTC	CASSQEAFGSGANVLTF
.	TRBV24-1	TRBD1	TRBJ2-1	TGTGCCACCAGTGGGCCGGGACAGGGGGCGCGAATGGAGCAGTTCTTC	CATSGPGQGARMEQFF